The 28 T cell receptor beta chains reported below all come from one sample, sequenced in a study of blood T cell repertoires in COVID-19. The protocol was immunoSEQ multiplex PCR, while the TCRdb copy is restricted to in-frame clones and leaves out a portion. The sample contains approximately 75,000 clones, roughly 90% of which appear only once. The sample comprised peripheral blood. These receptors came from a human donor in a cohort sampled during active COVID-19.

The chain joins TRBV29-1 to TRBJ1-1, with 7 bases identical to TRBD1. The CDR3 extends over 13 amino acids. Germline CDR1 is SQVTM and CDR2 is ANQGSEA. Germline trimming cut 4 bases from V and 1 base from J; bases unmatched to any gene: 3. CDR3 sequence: CSVARTGNTEAFF. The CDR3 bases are TGCAGCGTTGCAAGGACAGGGAACACTGAAGCTTTCTTT.

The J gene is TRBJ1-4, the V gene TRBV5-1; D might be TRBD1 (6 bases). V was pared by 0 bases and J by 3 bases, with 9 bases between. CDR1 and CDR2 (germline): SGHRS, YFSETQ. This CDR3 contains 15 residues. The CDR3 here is CASSLAGQPNEKLFF. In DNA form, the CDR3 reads TGCGCCAGCAGCTTGGCCGGACAGCCTAATGAAAAACTGTTTTTT.

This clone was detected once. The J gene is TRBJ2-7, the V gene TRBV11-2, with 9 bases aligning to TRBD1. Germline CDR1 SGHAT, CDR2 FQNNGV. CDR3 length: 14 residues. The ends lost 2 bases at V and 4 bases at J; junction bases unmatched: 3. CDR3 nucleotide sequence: TGTGCCAGCAGCTTATGGGACAGGGAATACGAGCAGTACTTC. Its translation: CASSLWDREYEQYF. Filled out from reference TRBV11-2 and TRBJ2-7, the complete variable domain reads EAGVAQSPRYKIIEKRQSVAFWCNPISGHATLYWYQQILGQGPKLLIQFQNNGVVDDSQLPKDRFSAERLKGVDSTLKIQPAKLEDSAVYLCASSLWDREYEQYFGPGTRLTVT.

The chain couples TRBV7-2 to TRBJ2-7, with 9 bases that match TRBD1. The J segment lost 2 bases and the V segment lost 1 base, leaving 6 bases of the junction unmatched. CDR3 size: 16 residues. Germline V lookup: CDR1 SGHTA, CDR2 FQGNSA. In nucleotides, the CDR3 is TGTGCCAGCAGCTTAGGCTACAGGGGGCAGCCCTACGAGCAGTACTTC. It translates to CASSLGYRGQPYEQYF. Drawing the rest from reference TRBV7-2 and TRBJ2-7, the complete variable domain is GAGVSQSPSNKVTEKGKDVELRCDPISGHTALYWYRQSLGQGLEFLIYFQGNSAPDKSGLPSDRFSAERTGGSVSTLTIQRTQQEDSAVYLCASSLGYRGQPYEQYFGPGTRLTVT.

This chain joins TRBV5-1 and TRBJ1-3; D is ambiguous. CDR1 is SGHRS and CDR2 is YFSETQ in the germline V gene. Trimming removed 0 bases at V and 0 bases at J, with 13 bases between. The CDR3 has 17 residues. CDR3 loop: CASSLVGLRSSGNTIYF. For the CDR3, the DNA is TGCGCCAGCAGCTTGGTAGGCCTGAGGAGCTCTGGAAACACCATATATTTT.

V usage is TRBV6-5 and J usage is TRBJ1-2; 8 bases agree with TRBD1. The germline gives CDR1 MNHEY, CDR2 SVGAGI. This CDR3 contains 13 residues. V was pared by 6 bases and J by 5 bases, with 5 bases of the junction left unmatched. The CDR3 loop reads CASSRDRGYGYTF. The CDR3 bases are TGTGCCAGCAGCAGAGACAGGGGATATGGCTACACCTTC.

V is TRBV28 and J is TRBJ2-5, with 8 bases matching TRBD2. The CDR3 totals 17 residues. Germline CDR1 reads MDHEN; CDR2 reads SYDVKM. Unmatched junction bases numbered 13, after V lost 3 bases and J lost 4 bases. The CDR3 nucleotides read TGTGCCAGCAGTTTCGCCTTCGGGGGGGGCCGAGGAGAGACCCAGTACTTC. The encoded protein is CASSFAFGGGRGETQYF.

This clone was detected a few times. The chain's CDR3 is CASRQDRAPTGELFF. DNA for the CDR3: TGTGCCAGCAGGCAGGACAGGGCCCCGACCGGGGAGCTGTTTTTT. The chain employs TRBV6-5 and TRBJ2-2; 8 bases map to TRBD1. The germline V gene encodes CDR1 MNHEY and CDR2 SVGAGI. There are 15 residues in the CDR3. J gave up 5 bases and V 6 bases, and 8 bases lay outside the gene matches.

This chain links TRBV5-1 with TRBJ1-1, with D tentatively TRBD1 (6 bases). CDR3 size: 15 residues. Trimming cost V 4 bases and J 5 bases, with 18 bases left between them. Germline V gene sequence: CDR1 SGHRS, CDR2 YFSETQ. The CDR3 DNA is TGCGCCAGCAGCCAAGACAGGTCCCTGGGTACTGAAGCTTTCTTT. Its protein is CASSQDRSLGTEAFF.

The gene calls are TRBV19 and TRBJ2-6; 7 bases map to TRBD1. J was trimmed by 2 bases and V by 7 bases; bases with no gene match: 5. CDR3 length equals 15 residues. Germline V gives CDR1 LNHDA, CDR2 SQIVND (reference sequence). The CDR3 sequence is CASMDQGAGANVLTF. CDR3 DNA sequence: TGTGCCAGTATGGACCAGGGGGCTGGGGCCAACGTCCTGACTTTC.

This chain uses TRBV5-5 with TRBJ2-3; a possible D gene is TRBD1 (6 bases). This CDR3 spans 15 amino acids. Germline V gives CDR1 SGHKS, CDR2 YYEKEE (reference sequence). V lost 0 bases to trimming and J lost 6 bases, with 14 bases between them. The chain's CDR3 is CASSLADRPQDTQYF. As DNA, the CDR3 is TGTGCCAGCAGCTTGGCCGACAGGCCCCAGGATACGCAGTATTTT.

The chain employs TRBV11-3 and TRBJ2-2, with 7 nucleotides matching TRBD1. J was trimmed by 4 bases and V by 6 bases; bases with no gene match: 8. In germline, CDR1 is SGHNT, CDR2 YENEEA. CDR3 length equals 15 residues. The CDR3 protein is CASSEGGSATGELFF. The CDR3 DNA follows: TGTGCCAGCAGTGAAGGGGGCTCGGCCACCGGGGAGCTGTTTTTT. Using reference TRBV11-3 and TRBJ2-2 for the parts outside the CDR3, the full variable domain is EAGVVQSPRYKIIEKKQPVAFWCNPISGHNTLYWYLQNLGQGPELLIRYENEEAVDDSQLPKDRFSAERLKGVDSTLKIQPAELGDSAVYLCASSEGGSATGELFFGEGSRLTVL.

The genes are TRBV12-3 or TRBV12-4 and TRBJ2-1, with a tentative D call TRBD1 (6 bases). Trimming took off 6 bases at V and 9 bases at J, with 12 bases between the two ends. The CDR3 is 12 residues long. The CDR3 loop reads CASRGADAEQFF. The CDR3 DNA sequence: TGTGCCAGCAGGGGGGCCGATGCTGAGCAGTTCTTC.

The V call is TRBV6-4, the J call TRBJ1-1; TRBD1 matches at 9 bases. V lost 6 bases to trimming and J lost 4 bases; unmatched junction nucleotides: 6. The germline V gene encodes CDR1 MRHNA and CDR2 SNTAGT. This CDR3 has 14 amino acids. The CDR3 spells CASRGTGTFTEAFF. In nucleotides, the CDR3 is TGTGCCAGCAGGGGGACAGGGACTTTCACTGAAGCTTTCTTT.

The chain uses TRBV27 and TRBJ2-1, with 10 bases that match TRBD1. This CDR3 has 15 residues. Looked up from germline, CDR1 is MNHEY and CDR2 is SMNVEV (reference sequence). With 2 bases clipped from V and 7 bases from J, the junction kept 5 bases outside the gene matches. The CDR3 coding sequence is TGTGCCAGCAGTTTAGGGACAGGGGTAGTGAATGAGCAGTTCTTC. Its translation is CASSLGTGVVNEQFF.

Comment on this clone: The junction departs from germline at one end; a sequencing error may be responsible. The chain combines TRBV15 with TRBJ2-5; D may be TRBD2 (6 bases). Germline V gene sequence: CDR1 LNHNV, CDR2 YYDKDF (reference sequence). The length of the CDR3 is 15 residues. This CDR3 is CATSRGTSSQETQYF. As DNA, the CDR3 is TGTGCCACCAGTAGAGGAACTAGCTCCCAAGAGACCCAGTACTTC.

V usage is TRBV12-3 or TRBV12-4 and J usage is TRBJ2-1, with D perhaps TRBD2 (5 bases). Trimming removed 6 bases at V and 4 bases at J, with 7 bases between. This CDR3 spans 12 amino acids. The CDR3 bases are TGTGCCAGCAGCCGGGGTTACAATGAGCAGTTCTTC. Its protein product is CASSRGYNEQFF.

CDR3: CASRIQGNGIYEQYF. Here the CDR3 DNA reads TGTGCCAGCAGAATACAGGGTAACGGGATTTACGAGCAGTACTTC. J is TRBJ2-7 and V is TRBV6-5, with D possibly being TRBD1 (6 bases). Germline V lookup: CDR1 MNHEY, CDR2 SVGAGI. The CDR3 totals 15 residues. The V and J ends lost 6 bases and 4 bases respectively, with 19 bases between them.

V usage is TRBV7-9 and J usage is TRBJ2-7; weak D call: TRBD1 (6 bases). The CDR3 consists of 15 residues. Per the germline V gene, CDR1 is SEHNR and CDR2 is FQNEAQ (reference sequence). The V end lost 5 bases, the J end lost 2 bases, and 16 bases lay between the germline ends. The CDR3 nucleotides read TGTGCCAGCAGCCTGATCCGGGACAAGACCTACGAGCAGTACTTC. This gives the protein CASSLIRDKTYEQYF.

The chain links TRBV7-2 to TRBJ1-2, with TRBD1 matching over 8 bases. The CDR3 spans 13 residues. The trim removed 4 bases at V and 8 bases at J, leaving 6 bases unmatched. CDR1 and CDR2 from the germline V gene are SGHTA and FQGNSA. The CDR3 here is CASSSDRVGGYTF. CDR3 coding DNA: TGTGCCAGCAGCTCGGACAGGGTGGGCGGCTACACCTTC. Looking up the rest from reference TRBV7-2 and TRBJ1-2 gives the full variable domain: GAGVSQSPSNKVTEKGKDVELRCDPISGHTALYWYRQSLGQGLEFLIYFQGNSAPDKSGLPSDRFSAERTGGSVSTLTIQRTQQEDSAVYLCASSSDRVGGYTFGSGTRLTVV.

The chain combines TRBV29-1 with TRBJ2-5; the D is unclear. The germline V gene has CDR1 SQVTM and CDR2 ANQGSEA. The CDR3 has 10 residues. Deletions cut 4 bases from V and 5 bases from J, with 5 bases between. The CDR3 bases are TGCAGCGTTGTCGGGGAGACCCAGTACTTC. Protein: CSVVGETQYF.

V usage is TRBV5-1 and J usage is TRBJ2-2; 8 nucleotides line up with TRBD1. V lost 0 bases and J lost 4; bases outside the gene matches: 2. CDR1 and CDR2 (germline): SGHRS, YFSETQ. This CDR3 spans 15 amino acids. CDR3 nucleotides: TGCGCCAGCAGCTTGGGGACAGGGTTCACCGGGGAGCTGTTTTTT. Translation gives CASSLGTGFTGELFF.

In nucleotides, the CDR3 is TGTGCCAGTAGTATAGATAGCGGGGCAAGCTCCTACGAGCAGTACTTC. It is translated as CASSIDSGASSYEQYF. This rearrangement joins TRBV19 to TRBJ2-7; 8 bases align to TRBD2. J lost 0 bases, V lost 0 bases, and 4 bases had no gene match. This CDR3 contains 16 residues. Germline CDR1 is LNHDA and CDR2 is SQIVND (reference sequence).

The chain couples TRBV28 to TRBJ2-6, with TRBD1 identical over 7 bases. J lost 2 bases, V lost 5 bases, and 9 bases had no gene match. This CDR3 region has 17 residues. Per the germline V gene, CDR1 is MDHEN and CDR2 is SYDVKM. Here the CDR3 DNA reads TGTGCCAGCAGTAAACTGAGGGGGCTGACTGGGGCCAACGTCCTGACTTTC. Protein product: CASSKLRGLTGANVLTF.

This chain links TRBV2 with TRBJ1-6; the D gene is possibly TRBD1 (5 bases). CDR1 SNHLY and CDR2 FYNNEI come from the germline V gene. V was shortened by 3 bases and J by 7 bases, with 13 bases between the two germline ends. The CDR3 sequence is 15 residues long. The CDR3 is CASSDVGGRNSPLHF. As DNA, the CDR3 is TGTGCCAGCAGTGATGTGGGGGGGAGGAATTCACCCCTCCACTTT.

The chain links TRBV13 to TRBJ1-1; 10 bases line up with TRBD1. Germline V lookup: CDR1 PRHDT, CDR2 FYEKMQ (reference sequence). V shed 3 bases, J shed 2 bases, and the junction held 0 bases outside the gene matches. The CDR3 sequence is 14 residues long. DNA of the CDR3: TGTGCCAGCAGCTTGACAGGGGGCAACACTGAAGCTTTCTTT. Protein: CASSLTGGNTEAFF. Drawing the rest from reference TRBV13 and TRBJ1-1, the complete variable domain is AAGVIQSPRHLIKEKRETATLKCYPIPRHDTVYWYQQGPGQDPQFLISFYEKMQSDKGSIPDRFSAQQFSDYHSELNMSSLELGDSALYFCASSLTGGNTEAFFGQGTRLTVV.

CDR3 region: CASSESFAANTEAFF. As DNA, the CDR3 is TGCGCCAGCAGTGAGTCGTTTGCGGCCAACACTGAAGCTTTCTTT. This chain connects TRBV10-2 to TRBJ1-1; unclear D gene. V was trimmed by 0 bases and J by 2 bases, leaving 10 bases between them. The CDR3 extends over 15 amino acids. Germline CDR1 and CDR2: WSHSY and SAAADI.

In DNA, the CDR3 is TGTGCCAGTAGTAGGGGACAGGGTTTGCAGAAAGCTTTCTTT. This translates into CASSRGQGLQKAFF. V usage is TRBV19 and J usage is TRBJ1-1; TRBD1 agrees at 9 bases. Germline values: CDR1 LNHDA, CDR2 SQIVND (reference sequence). The CDR3 contains 14 residues. J gave up 9 bases and V 4 bases, and 9 bases lay outside the gene matches. Looking up the rest from reference TRBV19 and TRBJ1-1 gives the full variable domain: DGGITQSPKYLFRKEGQNVTLSCEQNLNHDAMYWYRQDPGQGLRLIYYSQIVNDFQKGDIAEGYSVSREKKESFPLTVTSAQKNPTAFYLCASSRGQGLQKAFFGQGTRLTVV.